Presented here are 12 T cell receptor beta chains from one specimen sequenced in a study of cytomegalovirus exposure and HLA in healthy donors. 13 Jbeta primers and 60 Vbeta primers were used for the PCR. Generated by immunoSEQ multiplex PCR, the TCRdb table keeps only in-frame clones and is missing some. The top ten clones hold around 7% of a sample with under 45,000 clones, more than 60% of them seen once. The source material was PBMCs. The receptors originated from a man younger than 40 in good health and CMV-seronegative.

This rearrangement joins TRBV2 to TRBJ2-1, with D uncertain. V gave up 0 bases and J gave up 0 bases, with 3 bases separating them. CDR3 length: 14 residues. Germline V lookup: CDR1 SNHLY, CDR2 FYNNEI. This CDR3 is CASSEALSYNEQFF. CDR3 nucleotide sequence: TGTGCCAGCAGTGAAGCCCTCTCCTACAATGAGCAGTTCTTC.

The chain has TRBV9 and TRBJ1-5; D unclear. Germline CDR1 SGDLS, CDR2 YYNGEE. V was clipped by 3 bases and J by 2 bases, with 15 bases between them. The CDR3 runs to 16 residues. CDR3 sequence: CASSAGDFGGNQPQHF. Written as DNA, the CDR3 is TGTGCCAGCAGCGCCGGGGATTTCGGGGGCAATCAGCCCCAGCATTTT.

This clone was counted ten times or more. The chain has TRBV10-3 and TRBJ2-6; D uncertain. Per germline, CDR1 ENHRY and CDR2 SYGVKD. Trimming left V 11 bases short and J 4 bases short, with 15 bases between. The CDR3 sequence is 14 residues long. This CDR3 is CAARRTWGANVLTF. The CDR3 nucleotides read TGTGCCGCCCGAAGAACTTGGGGGGCCAACGTCCTGACTTTC.

V gene TRBV11-3 combines with J gene TRBJ1-1; perhaps TRBD1 as D (6 bases). Germline assignment: CDR1 SGHNT and CDR2 YENEEA. With 4 bases removed from V and 4 bases from J, the gap between germline ends came to 22 bases. This CDR3 is built from 17 residues. CDR3 DNA: TGTGCCAGCAGCTCCGAGGGGAGGGGGGGCTCGGGCACTGAAGCTTTCTTT. Protein: CASSSEGRGGSGTEAFF.

The chain has TRBV4-2 and TRBJ1-2; weak D call: TRBD1 (5 bases). V lost 5 bases to trimming and J lost 7 bases, with 14 bases between them. CDR1 and CDR2 (germline): LGHNA, YNFKEQ. The CDR3 is made up of 13 amino acids. The CDR3 DNA follows: TGTGCCAGCAGCTTGGGCGGGGGTCCTGGCTACACCTTC. Translation: CASSLGGGPGYTF.

This clone was seen more than once but under ten times. V and J are TRBV4-1 and TRBJ1-1; D gene ambiguous. Deletions cut 0 bases from V and 1 base from J, with 6 bases between. The CDR3 is made up of 14 amino acids. Germline CDR1 is MGHRA and CDR2 is YSYEKL. The CDR3 here is CASSQDVQNTEAFF. CDR3 DNA sequence: TGCGCCAGCAGCCAAGATGTTCAGAACACTGAAGCTTTCTTT.

This chain links TRBV2 with TRBJ2-3; a possible D gene is TRBD1 (6 bases). V lost 7 bases to trimming and J lost 6 bases, with 17 bases between them. Germline V CDR1 and CDR2: SNHLY, FYNNEI. The CDR3 contains 14 residues. The CDR3, as DNA: TGTGCCAGCACCAGCACAGGGTCCTCGGATACGCAGTATTTT. This sequence encodes CASTSTGSSDTQYF.

The rearrangement links TRBV2 to TRBJ1-1, with D uncertain. The CDR3 totals 14 residues. The germline gives CDR1 SNHLY, CDR2 FYNNEI. V lost 6 bases to trimming and J lost 0 bases, with 11 bases between them. Here the CDR3 DNA reads TGTGCCAGCAGCCAGCGGACGATGAACACTGAAGCTTTCTTT. Translation gives CASSQRTMNTEAFF.

The chain combines TRBV4-2 with TRBJ2-4; 7 positions agree with TRBD2. J lost 2 bases, V lost 3 bases, and 13 bases had no gene match. The CDR3 length is 18 residues. CDR1 LGHNA and CDR2 YNFKEQ come from the germline V gene. The CDR3 coding sequence is TGTGCCAGCAGCCATAGGAACCCGGGACTATCGACCAAAAACATTCAGTACTTC. It encodes CASSHRNPGLSTKNIQYF.

The rearrangement joins TRBV11-2 to TRBJ1-1; perhaps TRBD1 as D (6 bases). Trimming stripped 5 bases from V and 5 bases from J, with 12 bases between. The CDR3 length is 13 residues. Germline V gene sequence: CDR1 SGHAT, CDR2 FQNNGV. The CDR3 spells CASSGGGRTEAFF. CDR3 bases: TGTGCCAGCAGCGGGGGGGGGCGGACTGAAGCTTTCTTT.

The rearrangement joins TRBV5-1 to TRBJ1-5, with TRBD1 as a possible D gene (5 bases). The germline V gene has CDR1 SGHRS and CDR2 YFSETQ. Trimming removed 0 bases from V and 7 bases from J, with 14 bases in between. This CDR3 is 15 amino acids long. In DNA form, the CDR3 reads TGCGCCAGCAGCTTGGGGGGCACCCTGGGGCAGCCCCAGCATTTT. This encodes CASSLGGTLGQPQHF.

The chain couples TRBV14 to TRBJ2-7, with a tentative D call TRBD2 (6 bases). V lost 0 bases and J 0 bases, leaving 9 bases between the germline ends. This CDR3 spans 15 amino acids. CDR1 is SGHDN and CDR2 is FVKESK in the germline V gene. The CDR3 protein is CASSQERGYSYEQYF. The DNA of the CDR3 is TGTGCCAGCAGCCAAGAGCGGGGTTACTCCTACGAGCAGTACTTC.